Below are 29 T cell receptor beta chains sequenced from a single sample in a study of blood T cell repertoires in COVID-19. TCRdb keeps only in-frame clones here, not all; method: immunoSEQ multiplex PCR. Of fewer than 150,000 clones in the sample, around 80% were seen once. Source material: PBMCs or T cells enriched from blood (not recorded which). The source of these receptors is a woman between 18 and 30 years old who had been exposed to COVID-19.

The CDR3 bases are TGTGCCAGCAGCCAAGATGGCCCCTCTAGCGGGAAGACCTACGAGCAGTACTTC. Amino acids: CASSQDGPSSGKTYEQYF. The gene calls are TRBV3-1 (or the pseudogene TRBV3-2) and TRBJ2-7; 9 nucleotides line up with TRBD2. The CDR3 runs 18 residues. Germline V lookup: CDR1 LGHDT, CDR2 YNNKEL (reference sequence). Trimming at V came to 0 bases and at J to 2 bases, leaving 11 bases not matched to a gene.

This clone appeared once. The chain uses TRBV19 and TRBJ2-7; no firm D call. The V gene's germline CDR1 is LNHDA and CDR2 SQIVND (reference sequence). V lost 5 bases to trimming and J lost 3 bases, with 11 bases between them. CDR3 length equals 13 residues. The CDR3 coding sequence is TGTGCCAGTAGTTCAGGAATCGACTACGAGCAGTACTTC. This codes for CASSSGIDYEQYF. The full variable domain, in which reference TRBV19 and TRBJ2-7 provide the parts outside the CDR3, is DGGITQSPKYLFRKEGQNVTLSCEQNLNHDAMYWYRQDPGQGLRLIYYSQIVNDFQKGDIAEGYSVSREKKESFPLTVTSAQKNPTAFYLCASSSGIDYEQYFGPGTRLTVT.

CDR3 region: CASSRRTGVNTEAFF. The DNA of the CDR3 is TGTGCCAGCAGCAGACGGACGGGAGTGAACACTGAAGCTTTCTTT. The V and J genes are TRBV5-6 and TRBJ1-1; D remains ambiguous. Germline values: CDR1 SGHDT, CDR2 YYEEEE. V lost 4 bases and J lost 0, with 13 bases in between. The CDR3 sequence is 15 residues long.

The chain has TRBV12-3 or TRBV12-4 and TRBJ2-1; D remains unclear. V shed 4 bases and J shed 6 bases, with 4 bases lying between them. This CDR3 is built from 11 residues. This CDR3 is CASSSFNEQFF. CDR3 nucleotides: TGTGCCAGCAGTTCATTCAATGAGCAGTTCTTC.

The chain combines TRBV10-3 with TRBJ1-1; the D is unclear. The CDR3 is 18 residues long. V was pared by 4 bases and J by 1 base, with 22 bases between. Germline V gene data show CDR1 as ENHRY and CDR2 as SYGVKD. The CDR3 DNA reads as TGTGCCATCAGTGGCCCCACCGTGGCGGCGAAACCGAACACTGAAGCTTTCTTT. Protein sequence: CAISGPTVAAKPNTEAFF.

The chain uses TRBV27 and TRBJ2-5, with TRBD2 identical over 12 bases. CDR1 and CDR2 from the germline V gene are MNHEY and SMNVEV (reference sequence). V was clipped by 11 bases and J by 5 bases; unmatched bases: 6. The CDR3 contains 13 residues. The CDR3 nucleotides are TGTGCCGGACTAGCGGGAAGTCCGGAGACCCAGTACTTC. Protein: CAGLAGSPETQYF.

This clone occurred once. The rearrangement uses TRBV19 and TRBJ1-2; D perhaps matches TRBD1 (5 bases). This CDR3 is built from 14 residues. Per the germline V gene, CDR1 is LNHDA and CDR2 is SQIVND (reference sequence). Trimming removed 4 bases from V and 2 bases from J, with 11 bases in between. The CDR3 DNA follows: TGTGCCAGTAGTACCGACAGAAGGAACTATGGCTACACCTTC. Encoded protein: CASSTDRRNYGYTF. The complete variable domain, with remaining parts taken from reference TRBV19 and TRBJ1-2, reads DGGITQSPKYLFRKEGQNVTLSCEQNLNHDAMYWYRQDPGQGLRLIYYSQIVNDFQKGDIAEGYSVSREKKESFPLTVTSAQKNPTAFYLCASSTDRRNYGYTFGSGTRLTVV.

As DNA, the CDR3 is TGTGCCAGCTCACCCCGGGGACTAGCGGGCCCCCTGGCCATTACCTACGAGCAGTACTTC. Residues: CASSPRGLAGPLAITYEQYF. This chain joins TRBV18 and TRBJ2-7, with TRBD2 matching over 12 bases. Germline assignment: CDR1 KGHSH and CDR2 LQKENI. This CDR3 is 20 amino acids long. With 3 bases clipped from V and 2 bases from J, the junction kept 17 bases outside the gene matches.

The genes are TRBV19 and TRBJ2-2, with D perhaps TRBD1 (6 bases). This CDR3 spans 14 amino acids. Germline CDR1 LNHDA, CDR2 SQIVND (reference sequence). The V end lost 9 bases, the J end lost 0 bases, and 11 bases lay between the germline ends. As DNA, the CDR3 is TGTGCCAGCGAGGACAGACCGAACACCGGGGAGCTGTTTTTT. Translated: CASEDRPNTGELFF.

The sample holds one count of this clone. Here the CDR3 reads CAWGTGGYEQYF. As DNA, the CDR3 is TGTGCCTGGGGGACAGGGGGCTACGAGCAGTACTTC. This rearrangement joins TRBV30 to TRBJ2-7, with 11 positions matching TRBD1. The germline V gene has CDR1 GTSNPN and CDR2 SVGIG (reference sequence). The CDR3 loop spans 12 amino acids. Trimming took 5 bases from V and 3 from J; bases not matched to a gene: 0. Filled out from reference TRBV30 and TRBJ2-7, the complete variable domain reads SQTIHQWPATLVQPVGSPLSLECTVEGTSNPNLYWYRQAAGRGLQLLFYSVGIGQISSEVPQNLSASRPQDRQFILSSKKLLLSDSGFYLCAWGTGGYEQYFGPGTRLTVT.

The chain is built from TRBV23-1 and TRBJ1-5; the match to TRBD1 covers 9 bases. TRBV23-1 is an open reading frame whose function is uncertain. The length of the CDR3 is 20 residues. V was pared by 2 bases and J by 0 bases, with 14 bases of the junction left unmatched. The CDR3 DNA sequence: TGCGCCAGCAGTCAAGGACAAAGGGACAGGGAAACCTATAGCAATCAGCCCCAGCATTTT. Translating gives CASSQGQRDRETYSNQPQHF.

The chain couples TRBV3-1 (or the pseudogene TRBV3-2) to TRBJ2-1, with 8 bases matching TRBD2. There are 15 residues in the CDR3. With 1 base clipped from V and 10 bases from J, the junction kept 9 bases outside the gene matches. Germline V gene data show CDR1 as LGHDT and CDR2 as YNNKEL (reference sequence). The CDR3 loop reads CASSQAGSGRKEQFF. The DNA of the CDR3 is TGTGCCAGCAGCCAAGCGGGGAGCGGGAGAAAGGAGCAGTTCTTC.

This clone was detected only a few times. Written as DNA, the CDR3 is TGTGCCAGCAGCTCCGGGACAGGGAGGAACTATGGCTACACCTTC. Protein: CASSSGTGRNYGYTF. The rearrangement joins TRBV13 to TRBJ1-2, with TRBD1 identical over 9 bases. Germline loops: CDR1 PRHDT, CDR2 FYEKMQ (reference sequence). V gave up 4 bases and J gave up 2 bases; unmatched junction bases: 5. This CDR3 region has 15 residues. Variable domain in full (rest from reference TRBV13 and TRBJ1-2): AAGVIQSPRHLIKEKRETATLKCYPIPRHDTVYWYQQGPGQDPQFLISFYEKMQSDKGSIPDRFSAQQFSDYHSELNMSSLELGDSALYFCASSSGTGRNYGYTFGSGTRLTVV.

The chain recombines TRBV2 with TRBJ2-7; 9 nucleotides align to TRBD1. There are 14 residues in the CDR3. Germline CDR1 reads SNHLY; CDR2 reads FYNNEI. Trimming removed 8 bases from V and 4 bases from J; junction bases left unmatched: 9. Here the CDR3 DNA reads TGTGCCAGCCATTCCGGGACAGGGCGGTACGAGCAGTACTTC. Translating gives CASHSGTGRYEQYF.

The chain couples TRBV7-9 to TRBJ1-2; a possible D gene is TRBD1 (6 bases). Germline CDR1 SEHNR, CDR2 FQNEAQ (reference sequence). Trimming shortened V by 1 base and J by 2 bases, and 8 bases separated the two germline ends. The CDR3 loop spans 14 amino acids. The CDR3 DNA reads TGTGCCAGCAGCTTAGGACAGGAAAACTATGGCTACACCTTC. As protein: CASSLGQENYGYTF.

The rearrangement uses TRBV19 and TRBJ2-6; tentative D call: TRBD1 (6 bases). The V and J ends lost 3 bases and 4 bases respectively, with 10 bases between them. The germline CDR1 and CDR2 sequences are LNHDA and SQIVND (reference sequence). This CDR3 comprises 15 residues. CDR3 protein: CASSISGDGANVLTF. The CDR3 nucleotides read TGTGCCAGTAGTATTTCAGGGGACGGGGCCAACGTCCTGACTTTC.

The rearrangement joins TRBV5-1 to TRBJ2-3; 11 bases agree with TRBD1. The CDR3 loop spans 16 amino acids. CDR1 is SGHRS, CDR2 YFSETQ, per germline. V dropped 4 bases and J dropped 4; count of bases not matched to a gene: 8. DNA for the CDR3: TGCGCCAGCAGCGGACCCCGGACAGGGGGCCCAGATACGCAGTATTTT. Translated: CASSGPRTGGPDTQYF. Full variable domain (outside the CDR3, taken from reference TRBV5-1 and TRBJ2-3): KAGVTQTPRYLIKTRGQQVTLSCSPISGHRSVSWYQQTPGQGLQFLFEYFSETQRNKGNFPGRFSGRQFSNSRSEMNVSTLELGDSALYLCASSGPRTGGPDTQYFGPGTRLTVL.

This chain joins TRBV27 and TRBJ1-5, with a tentative D call TRBD1 (5 bases). This CDR3 is built from 12 residues. The V and J ends lost 9 bases and 3 bases respectively, with 9 bases between them. The germline CDR1 and CDR2 sequences are MNHEY and SMNVEV (reference sequence). CDR3 sequence reads: CARPTVNQPQHF. CDR3 nucleotide sequence: TGTGCCAGACCGACAGTCAATCAGCCCCAGCATTTT.

The chain recombines TRBV6-5 with TRBJ1-1; D is unclear. The length of the CDR3 is 15 residues. The V end was cut by 0 bases, the J end by 3 bases, with 11 bases between. Germline CDR1 and CDR2: MNHEY and SVGAGI. CDR3 sequence reads: CASSYSYSTDTEAFF. CDR3 sequence (DNA): TGTGCCAGCAGTTACTCGTACAGTACGGACACTGAAGCTTTCTTT.

The chain combines TRBV7-9 with TRBJ2-7; no clear D gene. CDR1 and CDR2 from the germline V gene are SEHNR and FQNEAQ (reference sequence). This CDR3 region has 13 residues. V lost 0 bases and J 2 bases, leaving 5 bases between the germline ends. The CDR3 loop reads CASSLARAYEQYF. In DNA, the CDR3 is TGTGCCAGCAGCTTAGCTCGGGCCTACGAGCAGTACTTC.

The gene calls are TRBV19 and TRBJ2-7, with D possibly TRBD1 on 6 matching bases. CDR3 length: 13 residues. CDR1 is LNHDA, CDR2 SQIVND, per germline (reference sequence). The V end lost 4 bases, the J end lost 3 bases, and 10 bases lay between the germline ends. CDR3 sequence (DNA): TGTGCCAGTAGTAGCAGGGGCTACTACGAGCAGTACTTC. This translates into CASSSRGYYEQYF.

This chain connects TRBV24-1 to TRBJ2-3; D uncertain. CDR3 length: 15 residues. CDR1 is KGHDR, CDR2 SFDVKD, per germline. Deletions cut 3 bases from V and 1 base from J, with 10 bases between. CDR3 nucleotide sequence: TGTGCCACCAGTGATCCCAGCGACCGCACAGATACGCAGTATTTT. As protein: CATSDPSDRTDTQYF.

This clone appeared once. Here the CDR3 reads CASSLPRDFSYEQYF. DNA for the CDR3: TGTGCCAGCAGTCTACCCAGGGACTTCTCCTACGAGCAGTACTTC. V is TRBV28 and J is TRBJ2-7; tentatively, D is TRBD2 (6 bases). Germline-derived CDR1 and CDR2 are MDHEN and SYDVKM. Trimming removed 5 bases at V and 0 bases at J, with 14 bases between. This CDR3 has 15 residues.

The gene calls are TRBV29-1 and TRBJ2-7; TRBD2 agrees at 8 bases. CDR1 is SQVTM and CDR2 is ANQGSEA in the germline V gene. The V and J ends lost 6 bases and 3 bases, in that order; junction bases with no gene match: 13. CDR3 size: 15 residues. CDR3 residues: CSVQGFAGGNYEQYF. The DNA for the CDR3 is TGCAGCGTCCAGGGGTTTGCGGGAGGTAACTACGAGCAGTACTTC.

The chain uses TRBV29-1 and TRBJ2-3; 7 bases are shared with TRBD2. The CDR3 runs to 15 residues. V was clipped by 0 bases and J by 4 bases; unmatched bases: 7. The germline CDR1 and CDR2 sequences are SQVTM and ANQGSEA. This CDR3 is CSVEDPGGSADTQYF. The DNA for the CDR3 is TGCAGCGTTGAAGATCCCGGCGGGAGCGCAGATACGCAGTATTTT.

The V gene is TRBV5-1, the J gene TRBJ2-7; 8 positions match TRBD2. CDR3 length: 13 residues. The germline CDR1 and CDR2 sequences are SGHRS and YFSETQ. Trimming cost V 4 bases and J 6 bases; bases outside gene matches: 6. This CDR3 is CASSPAGLGEQYF. CDR3 coding DNA: TGCGCCAGCAGCCCGGCGGGACTAGGCGAGCAGTACTTC. The complete variable domain, with remaining parts taken from reference TRBV5-1 and TRBJ2-7, reads KAGVTQTPRYLIKTRGQQVTLSCSPISGHRSVSWYQQTPGQGLQFLFEYFSETQRNKGNFPGRFSGRQFSNSRSEMNVSTLELGDSALYLCASSPAGLGEQYFGPGTRLTVT.

The genes are TRBV19 and TRBJ2-1; 8 nucleotides line up with TRBD2. Germline CDR1 is LNHDA and CDR2 is SQIVND (reference sequence). The CDR3 contains 15 residues. J was trimmed by 5 bases and V by 3 bases; bases with no gene match: 6. Here the CDR3 reads CASSMVSGSHNEQFF. CDR3 nucleotides: TGTGCCAGTAGTATGGTCAGCGGGAGCCACAATGAGCAGTTCTTC. Complete variable domain (other parts from reference TRBV19 and TRBJ2-1): DGGITQSPKYLFRKEGQNVTLSCEQNLNHDAMYWYRQDPGQGLRLIYYSQIVNDFQKGDIAEGYSVSREKKESFPLTVTSAQKNPTAFYLCASSMVSGSHNEQFFGPGTRLTVL.

The gene calls are TRBV15 and TRBJ1-5, with a possible D match to TRBD1 (5 bases). The CDR3 is 15 amino acids. Trimming removed 4 bases from V and 7 bases from J, with 17 bases in between. The germline gives CDR1 LNHNV, CDR2 YYDKDF (reference sequence). The CDR3 bases are TGTGCCACCAGCACCTACTTTGGAGGGGAACAGCCCCAGCATTTT. Encoded protein: CATSTYFGGEQPQHF.

The V call is TRBV4-1, the J call TRBJ2-1; D is ambiguous. The germline V gene has CDR1 MGHRA and CDR2 YSYEKL. This CDR3 contains 12 residues. V dropped 0 bases and J dropped 8 bases, with 5 bases sitting between them. The CDR3: CASSQDGHEQFF. In DNA form, the CDR3 reads TGCGCCAGCAGCCAAGATGGCCATGAGCAGTTCTTC.